Listed here are 3 T cell receptor beta chains from one sample, sequenced in a study of blood T cells in healthy people across ages (dated by TCRdb to 2013 to 2016). The receptor library was made with 5' RACE. The data were produced on an Illumina HiSeq 2500. The second PCR ran for roughly 7 to 12 cycles and used a J-beta primer mix along with a sample-barcoded 5' primer. Starting from the raw public reads, TCRdb applied fastp trimming at Q25, assembled clones with MiXCR and retained in-frame beta chains. Each CDR3 protein gets just one entry, which takes the most common genes and DNA from the rows behind it. The sample yields over 750,000 distinct CDR3 sequences; roughly 25% were counted once. The ten largest clones capture under 9.5% of the sample. This same sample was also part of a study on T cells of mothers and their children.

Sequenced material: blood. Source of these receptors: a boy under 18 in good health.

In its sample, this clonotype was seen a few times. The chain couples TRBV9 to TRBJ2-7; D is possibly TRBD1 (5 bases). Between the trimmed V and J ends, which lost 2 bases and 4 bases, there was a span of 13 bases. The CDR3 consists of 14 residues. CDR1 and CDR2 (germline): SGDLS, YYNGEE. CDR3 sequence reads: CASSVADRFYEQYF. The CDR3 DNA reads TGTGCCAGCAGCGTTGCCGACAGATTTTACGAGCAGTACTTC.

This clonotype was seen a few times. The CDR3 here is CASSFCQDYGYTF. The CDR3 coding sequence is TGTGCCAGCAGCTTTTGCCAGGACTATGGCTACACCTTC. The chain carries TRBV7-2 and TRBJ1-2, with no clear D. Trimming shortened V by 3 bases and J by 3 bases, and 8 bases separated the two germline ends. CDR3 length: 13 residues. CDR1 and CDR2 (germline): SGHTA, FQGNSA.

This chain joins TRBV29-1 and TRBJ2-5; 7 nucleotides match TRBD2. The J call is uncertain, as TRBJ2-1 better fits the DNA end. Germline CDR1 and CDR2: SQVTM and ANQGSEA. This CDR3 contains 13 residues. The CDR3 nucleotides are TGCAGCGTTAGGACTAGTGGCGGTAGTGAGCAGTTCTTC. Its protein is CSVRTSGGSEQFF.